A selection of T cell receptor beta chains follows, all from one sample in a study of OX40 agonist ivuxolimab in advanced cancers. TCRdb's copy holds only in-frame clones and misses some; the assay was immunoSEQ multiplex PCR. The sample holds roughly 76,000 clones, 91% seen once. Sequencing was performed on CD4+ or CD8+ T cells sorted from blood, taken in a trial of the OX40 agonist ivuxolimab. The source is an adult with an advanced solid tumor such as melanoma, head and neck, liver or kidney cancer. Both conserved end residues are part of each CDR3. The order of the fields is J gene, V gene, D gene, clone size, CDR3 protein, CDR3 DNA. D genes are given only for firm matches. Some rows have no size entry. The others give once, few or many, or a class for an expanded clone.

j_call: TRBJ2-3; v_call: TRBV5-1; d_call: TRBD2; clone_size: .; cdr3_aa: CASSLTSGSRDTQYF; cdr3_nt: TGCGCCAGCAGCTTGACTAGCGGGAGTCGGGATACGCAGTATTTT
j_call: TRBJ1-4; v_call: TRBV5-1; d_call: TRBD1; clone_size: once; cdr3_aa: CASSLQGQGTEKLFF; cdr3_nt: TGCGCCAGCAGCTTGCAAGGACAGGGTACTGAAAAACTGTTTTTT
j_call: TRBJ2-1; v_call: TRBV6-6; d_call: .; clone_size: once; cdr3_aa: CASTRDIISEQFF; cdr3_nt: TGTGCCAGCACTCGGGACATTATCAGTGAGCAGTTCTTC
j_call: TRBJ1-1; v_call: TRBV2; d_call: TRBD1; clone_size: .; cdr3_aa: CATEQGARNTEAFF; cdr3_nt: TGTGCCACGGAACAGGGGGCGAGGAACACTGAAGCTTTCTTT
j_call: TRBJ2-2; v_call: TRBV7-2; d_call: TRBD1; clone_size: once; cdr3_aa: CASSQQGGAGSGELFF; cdr3_nt: TGTGCCAGCAGTCAACAAGGGGGCGCCGGGTCCGGGGAGCTGTTTTTT
j_call: TRBJ2-7; v_call: TRBV11-1; d_call: .; clone_size: .; cdr3_aa: CASSLSVRDEQYF; cdr3_nt: TGTGCCAGCAGCTTAAGCGTGCGGGACGAGCAGTACTTC
j_call: TRBJ1-2; v_call: TRBV5-8; d_call: .; clone_size: .; cdr3_aa: CASRSLGYGYTF; cdr3_nt: TGTGCCAGCCGCAGTCTGGGCTATGGCTACACCTTC
j_call: TRBJ1-2; v_call: TRBV2; d_call: .; clone_size: few; cdr3_aa: CASSDGANYGYTF; cdr3_nt: TGTGCCAGCAGTGACGGGGCTAACTATGGCTACACCTTC
j_call: TRBJ2-2; v_call: TRBV10-3; d_call: TRBD1; clone_size: .; cdr3_aa: CAISGQGSTGELFF; cdr3_nt: TGTGCCATCAGTGGACAGGGAAGCACCGGGGAGCTGTTTTTT
j_call: TRBJ2-1; v_call: TRBV5-4; d_call: TRBD2; clone_size: .; cdr3_aa: CASSATSGSYNEQFF; cdr3_nt: TGTGCCAGCAGCGCGACTAGCGGGAGTTACAATGAGCAGTTCTTC
j_call: TRBJ1-1; v_call: TRBV7-9; d_call: .; clone_size: .; cdr3_aa: CASSLRLLNTEAFF; cdr3_nt: TGTGCCAGCAGCTTGAGGCTGCTGAACACTGAAGCTTTCTTT
j_call: TRBJ2-1; v_call: TRBV5-4; d_call: .; clone_size: .; cdr3_aa: CASSLEPLSPEQFF; cdr3_nt: TGTGCCAGCAGCTTGGAACCCCTCAGCCCTGAGCAGTTCTTC